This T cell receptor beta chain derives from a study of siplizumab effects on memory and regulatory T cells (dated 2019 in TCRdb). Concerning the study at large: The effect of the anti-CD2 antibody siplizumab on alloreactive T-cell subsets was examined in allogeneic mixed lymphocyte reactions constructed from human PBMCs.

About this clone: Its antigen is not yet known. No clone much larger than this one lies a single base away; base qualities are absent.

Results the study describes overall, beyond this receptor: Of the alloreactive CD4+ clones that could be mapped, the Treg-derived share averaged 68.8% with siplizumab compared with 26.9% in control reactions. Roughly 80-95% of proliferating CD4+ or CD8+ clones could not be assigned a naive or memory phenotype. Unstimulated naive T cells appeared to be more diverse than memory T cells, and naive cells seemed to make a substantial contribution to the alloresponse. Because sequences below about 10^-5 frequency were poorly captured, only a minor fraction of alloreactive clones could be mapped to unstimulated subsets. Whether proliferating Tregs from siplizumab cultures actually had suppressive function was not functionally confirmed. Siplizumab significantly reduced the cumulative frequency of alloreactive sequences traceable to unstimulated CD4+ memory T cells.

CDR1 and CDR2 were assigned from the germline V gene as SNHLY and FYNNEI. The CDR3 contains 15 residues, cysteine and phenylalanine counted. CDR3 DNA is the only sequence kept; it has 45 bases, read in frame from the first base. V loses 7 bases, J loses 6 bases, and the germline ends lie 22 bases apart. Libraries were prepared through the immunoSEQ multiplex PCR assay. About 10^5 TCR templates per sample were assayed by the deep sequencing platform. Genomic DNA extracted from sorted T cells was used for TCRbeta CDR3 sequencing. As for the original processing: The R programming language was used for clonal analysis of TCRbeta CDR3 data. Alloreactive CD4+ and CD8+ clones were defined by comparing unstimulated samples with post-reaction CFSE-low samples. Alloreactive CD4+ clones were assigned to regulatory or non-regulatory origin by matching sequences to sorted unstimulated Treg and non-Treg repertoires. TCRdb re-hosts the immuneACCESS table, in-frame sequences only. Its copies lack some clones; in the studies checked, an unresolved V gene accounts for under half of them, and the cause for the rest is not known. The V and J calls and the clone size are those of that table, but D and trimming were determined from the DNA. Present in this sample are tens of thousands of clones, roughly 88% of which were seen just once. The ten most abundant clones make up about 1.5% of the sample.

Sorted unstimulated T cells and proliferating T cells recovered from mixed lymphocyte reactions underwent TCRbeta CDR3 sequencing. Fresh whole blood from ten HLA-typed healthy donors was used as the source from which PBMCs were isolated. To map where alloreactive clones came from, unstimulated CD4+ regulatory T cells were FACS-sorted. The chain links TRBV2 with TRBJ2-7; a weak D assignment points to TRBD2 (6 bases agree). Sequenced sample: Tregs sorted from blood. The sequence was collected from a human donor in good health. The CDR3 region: CASTLDRSRRGEQYF. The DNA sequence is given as TGTGCCAGCACCCTTGACCGGTCACGGAGGGGCGAGCAGTACTTC.